Shown below are 8 T cell receptor beta chains from a single sample sequenced in a study of cytomegalovirus exposure and HLA in healthy donors. The PCR ran on 60 Vbeta and 13 Jbeta primers. The data were produced by immunoSEQ multiplex PCR, yet TCRdb's version contains in-frame clones alone and is incomplete. The table lists about 120,000 clones, around 80% of them singletons. The source material was PBMCs. Source of these receptors: a female donor in good health and CMV-seropositive.

The rearrangement uses TRBV28 and TRBJ1-1; D may be TRBD1 (5 bases). This CDR3 contains 13 residues. The germline CDR1 and CDR2 sequences are MDHEN and SYDVKM. The germline V and J ends were trimmed by 6 bases and 10 bases, with 18 bases remaining between them. This CDR3 is CASRRTGDTVAFF. DNA of the CDR3: TGTGCCAGCAGACGAACGGGGGATACAGTAGCTTTCTTT.

This chain connects TRBV25-1 to TRBJ2-3; possibly TRBD1 for D (5 bases). The V end lost 3 bases, the J end lost 2 bases, and 15 bases lay between the germline ends. CDR1 is MGHDK, CDR2 SYGVNS, per germline. The CDR3 runs to 16 residues. Here the CDR3 DNA reads TGTGCCAGCAGTGACCCCAGGATAGGGGTCACAGATACGCAGTATTTT. Protein product: CASSDPRIGVTDTQYF.

The chain recombines TRBV6-5 with TRBJ2-3; 8 bases fit TRBD2. This CDR3 has 15 amino acids. CDR1 and CDR2 (germline): MNHEY, SVGAGI. V gave up 5 bases and J gave up 7 bases; unmatched junction bases: 11. CDR3 loop: CASSLGGAGRNTQYF. The CDR3 DNA reads TGTGCCAGCAGTCTCGGGGGGGCGGGTAGGAATACGCAGTATTTT.

This chain links TRBV30 with TRBJ2-1; D gene unclear. Trimming removed 0 bases from V and 9 bases from J, with 12 bases in between. The CDR3 is made up of 13 amino acids. Germline CDR1 and CDR2: GTSNPN and SVGIG (reference sequence). DNA for the CDR3: TGTGCCTGGAGTGTAAGGAGCCCAGCTGAGCAGTTCTTC. The encoded protein is CAWSVRSPAEQFF.

The V call is TRBV9, the J call TRBJ1-6; 7 nucleotides align to TRBD1. The trim removed 3 bases at V and 7 bases at J, leaving 4 bases unmatched. This CDR3 is built from 14 residues. Germline CDR1 is SGDLS and CDR2 is YYNGEE. DNA for the CDR3: TGTGCCAGCAGCGGGGTACAGGGGAATTCACCCCTCCACTTT. Its protein product is CASSGVQGNSPLHF.

J is TRBJ2-7 and V is TRBV27; 12 bases are a match to TRBD2. The CDR3 loop spans 15 amino acids. Germline trimming cut 4 bases from V and 3 bases from J; bases unmatched to any gene: 4. Germline V gene lookup returns CDR1 MNHEY and CDR2 SMNVEV (reference sequence). The CDR3 loop is CASSSPLAGGYEQYF. In nucleotides, the CDR3 is TGTGCCAGCAGTTCGCCACTAGCGGGGGGCTACGAGCAGTACTTC.

The chain is built from TRBV5-1 and TRBJ1-1; the match to TRBD1 covers 8 bases. The CDR3 loop spans 14 amino acids. CDR1 and CDR2 (germline): SGHRS, YFSETQ. J was trimmed by 4 bases and V by 4 bases; bases with no gene match: 6. CDR3 nucleotides: TGCGCCAGCAGCACATGGACAGGGTCCACTGAAGCTTTCTTT. Protein sequence: CASSTWTGSTEAFF. Based on the CDR3 plus reference TRBV5-1 and TRBJ1-1, the full variable domain is KAGVTQTPRYLIKTRGQQVTLSCSPISGHRSVSWYQQTPGQGLQFLFEYFSETQRNKGNFPGRFSGRQFSNSRSEMNVSTLELGDSALYLCASSTWTGSTEAFFGQGTRLTVV.

The chain employs TRBV27 and TRBJ1-2; no firm D call. The CDR3 covers 15 residues. Trimming took 5 bases from V and 3 from J, leaving 16 bases between them. The germline V gene encodes CDR1 MNHEY and CDR2 SMNVEV (reference sequence). CDR3 in DNA: TGTGCCAGCAGTCACCGGTCGGGAACGGACTATGGCTACACCTTC. It encodes CASSHRSGTDYGYTF.